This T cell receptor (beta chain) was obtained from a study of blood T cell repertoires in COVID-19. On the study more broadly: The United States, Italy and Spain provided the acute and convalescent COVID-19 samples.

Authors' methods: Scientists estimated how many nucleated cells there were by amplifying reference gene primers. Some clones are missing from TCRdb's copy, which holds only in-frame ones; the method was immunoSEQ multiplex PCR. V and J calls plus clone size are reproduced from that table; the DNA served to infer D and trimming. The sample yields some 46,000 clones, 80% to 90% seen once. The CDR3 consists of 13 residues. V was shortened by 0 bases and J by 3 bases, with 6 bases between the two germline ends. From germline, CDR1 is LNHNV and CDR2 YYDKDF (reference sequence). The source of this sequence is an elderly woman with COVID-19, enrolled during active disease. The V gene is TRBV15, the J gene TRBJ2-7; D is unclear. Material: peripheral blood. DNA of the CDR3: TGTGCCACCAGCAGAGATAACGGCTACGAGCAGTACTTC. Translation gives CATSRDNGYEQYF.